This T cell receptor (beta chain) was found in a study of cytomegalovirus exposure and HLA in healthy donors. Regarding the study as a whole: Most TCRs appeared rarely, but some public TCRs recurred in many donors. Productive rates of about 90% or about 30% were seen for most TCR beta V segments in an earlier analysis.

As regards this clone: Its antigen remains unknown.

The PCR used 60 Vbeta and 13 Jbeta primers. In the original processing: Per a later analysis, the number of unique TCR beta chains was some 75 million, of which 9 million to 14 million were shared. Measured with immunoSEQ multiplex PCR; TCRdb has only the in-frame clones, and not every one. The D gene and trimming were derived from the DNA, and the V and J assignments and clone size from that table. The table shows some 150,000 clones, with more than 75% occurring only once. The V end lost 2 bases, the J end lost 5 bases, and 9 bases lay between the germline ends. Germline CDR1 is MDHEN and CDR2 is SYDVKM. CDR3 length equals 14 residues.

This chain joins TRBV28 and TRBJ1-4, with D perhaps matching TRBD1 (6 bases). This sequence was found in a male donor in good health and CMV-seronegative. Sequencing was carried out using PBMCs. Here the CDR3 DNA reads TGTGCCAGCAGTTTAACAGGGAACAATGAAAAACTGTTTTTT. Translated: CASSLTGNNEKLFF.